This T cell receptor beta chain was recorded in a study of blood T cell repertoires in COVID-19. Germline loops: CDR1 MDHEN, CDR2 SYDVKM. The ends were cut back, 3 bases at V and 6 bases at J, with 12 bases in the middle. This CDR3 region has 14 residues. Libraries were prepared by immunoSEQ multiplex PCR; TCRdb keeps only in-frame clonotypes and omits some of them. The sample consists of some 170,000 clones, approximately 80% of them appearing once. The sequence came from a man aged 50 or older who had recovered from COVID-19. Material for sequencing was PBMCs or T cells enriched from blood (not recorded which). The V and J genes are TRBV28 and TRBJ1-5; D not resolved. CDR3 sequence: CASSLAGSGQPQHF. The CDR3 DNA sequence: TGTGCCAGCAGTTTGGCCGGGTCCGGTCAGCCCCAGCATTTT.